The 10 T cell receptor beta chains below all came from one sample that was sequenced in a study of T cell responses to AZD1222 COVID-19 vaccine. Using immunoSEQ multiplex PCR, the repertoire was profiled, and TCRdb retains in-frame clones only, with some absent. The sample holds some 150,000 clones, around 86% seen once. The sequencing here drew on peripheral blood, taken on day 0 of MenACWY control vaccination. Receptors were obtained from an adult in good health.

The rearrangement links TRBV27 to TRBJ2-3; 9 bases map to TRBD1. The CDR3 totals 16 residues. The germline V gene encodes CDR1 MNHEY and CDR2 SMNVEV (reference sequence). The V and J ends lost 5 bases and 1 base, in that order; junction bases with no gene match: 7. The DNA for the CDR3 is TGTGCCAGCAGTCGGAACCGGGACAGGGGCACAGATACGCAGTATTTT. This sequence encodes CASSRNRDRGTDTQYF.

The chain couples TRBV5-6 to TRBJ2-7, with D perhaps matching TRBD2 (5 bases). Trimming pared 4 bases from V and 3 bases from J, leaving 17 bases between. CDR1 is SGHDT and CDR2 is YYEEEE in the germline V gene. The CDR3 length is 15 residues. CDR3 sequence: CASSVESGADYEQYF. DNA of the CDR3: TGTGCCAGCAGCGTAGAGAGCGGCGCTGACTACGAGCAGTACTTC.

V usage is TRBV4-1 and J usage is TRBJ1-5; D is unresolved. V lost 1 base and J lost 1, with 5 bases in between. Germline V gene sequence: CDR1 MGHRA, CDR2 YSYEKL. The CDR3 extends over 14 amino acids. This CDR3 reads CASSQVSSNQPQHF. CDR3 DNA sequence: TGCGCCAGCAGCCAAGTATCCAGCAATCAGCCCCAGCATTTT.

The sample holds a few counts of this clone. CDR3 in DNA: TGTGCCAGCAGCTTACGGGGGGGAATCTACAATGAGCAGTTCTTC. The encoded protein is CASSLRGGIYNEQFF. J is TRBJ2-1 and V is TRBV11-3; 8 nucleotides match TRBD2. Germline CDR1 is SGHNT and CDR2 is YENEEA. This CDR3 comprises 15 residues. Trimming took 2 bases from V and 3 from J; bases not matched to a gene: 3.

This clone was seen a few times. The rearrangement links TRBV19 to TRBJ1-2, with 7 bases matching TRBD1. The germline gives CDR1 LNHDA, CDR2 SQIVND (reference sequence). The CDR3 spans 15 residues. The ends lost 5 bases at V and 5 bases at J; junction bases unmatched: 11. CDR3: CASSDRDSVVYGYTF. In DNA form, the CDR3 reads TGTGCCAGTAGTGACCGGGACAGTGTGGTTTATGGCTACACCTTC.

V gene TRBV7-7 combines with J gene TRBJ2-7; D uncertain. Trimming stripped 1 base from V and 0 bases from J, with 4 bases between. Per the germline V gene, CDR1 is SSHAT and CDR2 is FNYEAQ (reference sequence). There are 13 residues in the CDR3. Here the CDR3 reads CASSLEYSYEQYF. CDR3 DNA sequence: TGTGCCAGCAGCTTAGAGTACTCCTACGAGCAGTACTTC.

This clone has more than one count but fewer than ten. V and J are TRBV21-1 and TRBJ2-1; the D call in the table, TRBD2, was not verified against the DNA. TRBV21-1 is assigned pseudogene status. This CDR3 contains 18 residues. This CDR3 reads CASSKPLPGGPGYNEQFF. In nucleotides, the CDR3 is TGTGCCAGCAGCAAACCTCTACCGGGGGGGCCGGGCTACAATGAGCAGTTCTTC.

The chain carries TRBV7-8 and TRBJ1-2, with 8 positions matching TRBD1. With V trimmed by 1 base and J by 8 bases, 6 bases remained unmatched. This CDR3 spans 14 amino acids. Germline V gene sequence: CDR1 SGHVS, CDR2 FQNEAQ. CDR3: CASSLEQGETGYTF. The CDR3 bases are TGTGCCAGCAGCTTAGAACAGGGGGAGACGGGCTACACCTTC.

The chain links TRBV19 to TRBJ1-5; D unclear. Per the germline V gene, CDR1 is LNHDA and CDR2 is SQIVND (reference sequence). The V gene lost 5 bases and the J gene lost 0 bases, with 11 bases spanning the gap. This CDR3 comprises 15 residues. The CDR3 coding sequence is TGTGCCAGTAGTTCCGTGTGGTATAGCAATCAGCCCCAGCATTTT. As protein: CASSSVWYSNQPQHF.

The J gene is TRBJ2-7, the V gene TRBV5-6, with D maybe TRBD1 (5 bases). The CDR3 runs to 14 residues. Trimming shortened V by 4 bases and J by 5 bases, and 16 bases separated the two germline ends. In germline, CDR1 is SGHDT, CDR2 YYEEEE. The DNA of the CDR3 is TGTGCCAGCAGCGAACAGGACGGGCCTGACGAGCAGTACTTC. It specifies CASSEQDGPDEQYF.